These 6 T cell receptor beta chains originate from one sample sequenced in a study of blood T cell repertoires in COVID-19 (dated by TCRdb to 2020 to 2021). Library method: the immunoSEQ multiplex PCR assay. TCRdb took this table from immuneACCESS and kept in-frame rearrangements with V and J called. Such tables lack part of the clones; where checked against another copy, unresolved V genes explain under half of the gap, and the rest is unexplained. Present in this sample are about 240,000 clones, 86% of which were seen just once. In total, the top ten clones hold around 3% of the sample. Sequencing used PBMCs or T cells enriched from blood (not recorded which). The receptors were sampled from a woman between 35 and 50 years old with acute COVID-19.

The chain links TRBV28 to TRBJ1-2, with D possibly matching TRBD1 (5 bases). The germline CDR1 and CDR2 sequences are MDHEN and SYDVKM. V gave up 3 bases and J gave up 4 bases, with 15 bases separating them. This CDR3 comprises 15 residues. DNA of the CDR3: TGTGCCAGCAGTTTGGAGGGGCAGGGTGGCTATGGCTACACCTTC. Translation gives CASSLEGQGGYGYTF.

This chain links TRBV21-1 with TRBJ2-7; TRBD2, the D gene given by the table, was not confirmed from the DNA. TRBV21-1 is flagged as a pseudogene. The CDR3 sequence is 13 residues long. CDR3 sequence reads: CATPSAGSYEQYF. In DNA form, the CDR3 reads TGTGCCACTCCTTCAGCGGGCTCCTACGAGCAGTACTTC.

This clone came up once. The V and J genes are TRBV6-1 and TRBJ1-5, with a weak D call TRBD1 (5 bases). Trimming pared 3 bases from V and 0 bases from J, leaving 12 bases between. The CDR3 runs to 16 residues. Germline V CDR1 and CDR2: MNHNS, SASEGT. The CDR3 here is CASSERGGISNQPQHF. In DNA, the CDR3 is TGTGCCAGCAGTGAGAGGGGCGGGATTAGCAATCAGCCCCAGCATTTT.

The J gene is TRBJ1-2, the V gene TRBV5-5, with D possibly matching TRBD1 (5 bases). The germline gives CDR1 SGHKS, CDR2 YYEKEE (reference sequence). The CDR3 runs 16 residues. With 0 bases removed from V and 6 bases from J, the gap between germline ends came to 18 bases. The CDR3 loop reads CASSLALSFRVDGYTF. The CDR3 nucleotides are TGTGCCAGCAGCTTGGCCTTATCCTTCAGGGTGGATGGCTACACCTTC.

The chain links TRBV7-3 to TRBJ2-5, with D tentatively TRBD1 (5 bases). The CDR3 spans 14 residues. CDR1 is SGHTA, CDR2 FQGTGA, per germline. V was shortened by 4 bases and J by 2 bases, with 11 bases between the two germline ends. The CDR3 protein is CASSSDTDQETQYF. In DNA form, the CDR3 reads TGTGCCAGCAGCTCGGACACGGATCAAGAGACCCAGTACTTC.

The table lists this clone with a count of one. The genes are TRBV27 and TRBJ2-3; the D gene is possibly TRBD1 (5 bases). Germline V gives CDR1 MNHEY, CDR2 SMNVEV (reference sequence). Trimming stripped 2 bases from V and 6 bases from J, with 9 bases between. The CDR3 consists of 13 residues. The CDR3 sequence is CASSLVRADTQYF. CDR3 sequence (DNA): TGTGCCAGCAGTTTAGTCAGGGCTGATACGCAGTATTTT.